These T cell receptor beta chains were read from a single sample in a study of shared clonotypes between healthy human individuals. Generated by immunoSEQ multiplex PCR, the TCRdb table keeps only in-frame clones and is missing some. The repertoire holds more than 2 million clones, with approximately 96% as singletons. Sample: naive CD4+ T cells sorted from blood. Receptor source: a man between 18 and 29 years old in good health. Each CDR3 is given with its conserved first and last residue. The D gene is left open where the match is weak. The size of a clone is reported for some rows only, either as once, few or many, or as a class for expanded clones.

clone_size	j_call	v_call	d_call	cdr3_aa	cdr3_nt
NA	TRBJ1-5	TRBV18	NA	CASSSESAAKGNQPQHF	TGTGCCAGCTCATCTGAGTCGGCAGCCAAGGGCAATCAGCCCCAGCATTTT
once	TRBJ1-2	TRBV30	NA	CAWSTPRTKYGYTF	TGTGCCTGGAGTACTCCCAGGACGAAGTATGGCTACACCTTC
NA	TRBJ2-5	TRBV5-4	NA	CASSTLDQETQYF	TGTGCCAGCAGCACCCTAGACCAAGAGACCCAGTACTTC
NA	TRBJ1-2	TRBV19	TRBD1	CASSTGQDIGGYTF	TGTGCCAGTAGTACGGGACAGGACATAGGCGGCTACACCTTC
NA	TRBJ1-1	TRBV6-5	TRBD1	CASRNRGNVEAFF	TGTGCCAGCAGGAACAGGGGAAATGTTGAAGCTTTCTTT
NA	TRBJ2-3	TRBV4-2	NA	CASSPQGTDTQYF	TGTGCCAGCAGCCCCCAGGGCACAGATACGCAGTATTTT
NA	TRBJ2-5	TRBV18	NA	CASSPRFSDRQETQYF	TGTGCCAGCTCACCGCGGTTCTCTGATAGACAAGAGACCCAGTACTTC
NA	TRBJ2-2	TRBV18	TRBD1	CASSPRQGASGELFF	TGTGCCAGCTCACCGCGACAGGGGGCCTCCGGGGAGCTGTTTTTT
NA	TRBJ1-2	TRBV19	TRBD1	CASREDRANYGYTF	TGTGCCAGTAGGGAGGACAGGGCTAACTATGGCTACACCTTC
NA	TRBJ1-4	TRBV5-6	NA	CASSFFGQANEKLFF	TGTGCCAGCAGCTTTTTCGGGCAAGCTAATGAAAAACTGTTTTTT
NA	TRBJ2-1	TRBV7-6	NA	CASSLAWQATGNEQFF	TGTGCCAGCAGCTTAGCTTGGCAGGCCACGGGTAATGAGCAGTTCTTC
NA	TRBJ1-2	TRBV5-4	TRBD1	CASSSGQGLLNYGYTF	TGTGCCAGCAGTTCGGGACAGGGACTGTTAAACTATGGCTACACCTTC
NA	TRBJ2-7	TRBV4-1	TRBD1	CASSLHLRDRGNYEQYF	TGCGCCAGCAGCCTCCACCTGAGGGACAGGGGAAATTACGAGCAGTACTTC
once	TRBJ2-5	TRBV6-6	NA	CASSFGLETQYF	TGTGCCAGCAGTTTCGGTCTAGAGACCCAGTACTTC
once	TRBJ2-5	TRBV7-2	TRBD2	CASSTRLAGLQETQYF	TGTGCCAGCAGCACCCGACTAGCGGGGTTACAAGAGACCCAGTACTTC
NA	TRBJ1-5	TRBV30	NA	CAWGPDSNQPQHF	TGTGCCTGGGGACCGGATAGCAATCAGCCCCAGCATTTT
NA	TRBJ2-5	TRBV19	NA	CASSMVPGSRLNQETQYF	TGTGCCAGTAGTATGGTCCCTGGGTCCCGATTGAACCAAGAGACCCAGTACTTC
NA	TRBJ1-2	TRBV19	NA	CASSITEYGYTF	TGTGCCAGTAGTATTACGGAATATGGCTACACCTTC
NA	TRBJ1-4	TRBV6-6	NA	CASSYSTRDKEKLFF	TGTGCCAGCAGTTACTCGACGAGGGATAAAGAAAAACTGTTTTTT
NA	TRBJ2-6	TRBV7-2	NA	CASSLGSTVSGANVLTF	TGTGCCAGCAGCTTGGGCTCGACGGTCTCTGGGGCCAACGTCCTGACTTTC
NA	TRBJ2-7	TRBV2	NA	CASSEGNYSYEQYF	TGTGCCAGCAGTGAAGGGAACTACTCCTACGAGCAGTACTTC
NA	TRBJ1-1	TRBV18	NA	CASSPKGWTEAFF	TGTGCCAGCTCACCAAAAGGATGGACTGAAGCTTTCTTT
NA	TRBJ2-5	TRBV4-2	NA	CASSQGREWETQYF	TGTGCCAGCAGCCAAGGCAGGGAATGGGAGACCCAGTACTTC
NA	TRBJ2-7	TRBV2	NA	CASSRGLDYEQYF	TGTGCCAGCAGTAGGGGCCTTGACTACGAGCAGTACTTC
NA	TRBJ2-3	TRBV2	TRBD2	CASSGRLAGDPTDTQYF	TGTGCCAGCAGTGGCCGGCTAGCGGGGGACCCCACAGATACGCAGTATTTT
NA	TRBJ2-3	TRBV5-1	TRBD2	CASSPGLAGGQDTQYF	TGCGCCAGCAGCCCGGGACTAGCGGGAGGCCAGGATACGCAGTATTTT
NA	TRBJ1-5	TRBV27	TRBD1	CASSPRSGTGTLSSNQPQHF	TGTGCCAGCAGTCCCCGTTCCGGGACAGGGACTTTAAGTAGCAATCAGCCCCAGCATTTT
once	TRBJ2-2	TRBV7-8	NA	CASSLSFGRTGELFF	TGTGCCAGCAGCTTATCCTTCGGCAGAACCGGGGAGCTGTTTTTT
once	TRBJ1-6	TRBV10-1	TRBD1	CASAPGTDNSPLHF	TGCGCCAGCGCACCCGGGACAGATAATTCACCCCTCCACTTT
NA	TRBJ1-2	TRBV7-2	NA	CASSLRAGAYGYTF	TGTGCCAGCAGCTTACGCGCTGGGGCCTATGGCTACACCTTC
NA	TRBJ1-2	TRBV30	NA	CAWSPLGDYGYTF	TGTGCCTGGAGTCCTTTAGGGGATTATGGCTACACCTTC
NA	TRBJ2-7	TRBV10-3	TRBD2	CAISESGLAGKEQYF	TGTGCCATCAGTGAGTCGGGACTAGCGGGAAAGGAGCAGTACTTC
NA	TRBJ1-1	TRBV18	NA	CASSPLGGANTEAFF	TGTGCCAGCTCACCATTAGGGGGGGCGAACACTGAAGCTTTCTTT
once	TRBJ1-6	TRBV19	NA	CASSISIRLNSPLHF	TGTGCCAGTAGTATTTCGATCAGGTTAAATTCACCCCTCCACTTT
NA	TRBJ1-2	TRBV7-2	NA	CASSQPQGYGYTF	TGTGCCAGCAGCCAACCGCAAGGATATGGCTACACCTTC
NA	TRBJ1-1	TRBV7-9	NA	CASSLFGTAGVGAFF	TGTGCCAGCAGCTTATTTGGCACGGCCGGCGTGGGCGCTTTCTTT
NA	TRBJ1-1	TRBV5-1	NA	CASSLRNSLNTEAFF	TGCGCCAGCAGCTTGCGGAACAGTTTGAACACTGAAGCTTTCTTT
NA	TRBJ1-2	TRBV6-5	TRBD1	CASRTRQGNYGYTF	TGTGCCAGCAGAACCAGACAGGGTAACTATGGCTACACCTTC
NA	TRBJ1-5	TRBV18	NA	CASSTSPGNQPQHF	TGTGCCAGCTCAACCTCTCCAGGGAATCAGCCCCAGCATTTT
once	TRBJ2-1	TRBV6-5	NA	CASSYMGAYNEQFF	TGTGCCAGCAGTTACATGGGGGCCTACAATGAGCAGTTCTTC
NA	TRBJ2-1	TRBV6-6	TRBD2	CASSYGLADYYNEQFF	TGTGCCAGCAGTTACGGACTAGCGGATTACTACAATGAGCAGTTCTTC
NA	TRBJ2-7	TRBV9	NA	CASSASVAPIYEQYF	TGTGCCAGCAGCGCATCGGTCGCGCCGATCTACGAGCAGTACTTC
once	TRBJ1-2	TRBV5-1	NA	CASSLRQSHGYTF	TGCGCCAGCAGCTTGCGACAATCCCATGGCTACACCTTC
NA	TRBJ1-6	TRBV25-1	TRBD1	CASSESSGGYDSPLHF	TGTGCCAGCAGTGAATCGTCAGGGGGCTACGATTCACCCCTCCACTTT
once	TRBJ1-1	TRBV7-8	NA	CASSSQRGVGITGEAFF	TGTGCCAGCAGCTCCCAGAGGGGGGTAGGGATTACCGGTGAAGCTTTCTTT
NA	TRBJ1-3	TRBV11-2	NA	CASSLERGVGNTIYF	TGTGCCAGCAGCTTAGAACGGGGAGTTGGAAACACCATATATTTT
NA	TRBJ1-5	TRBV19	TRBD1	CASSSLDRGGNQPQHF	TGTGCCAGTAGTTCCTTGGACAGGGGTGGCAATCAGCCCCAGCATTTT
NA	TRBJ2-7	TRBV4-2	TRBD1	CASSQDPSWTGRTYEQYF	TGTGCCAGCAGCCAAGATCCGTCTTGGACAGGGCGAACCTACGAGCAGTACTTC
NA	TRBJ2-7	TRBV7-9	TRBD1	CASSQQGAKGEQYF	TGTGCCAGCAGCCAACAGGGGGCAAAGGGCGAGCAGTACTTC
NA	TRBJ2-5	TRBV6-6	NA	CASRQGETQYF	TGTGCCAGCAGACAGGGAGAGACCCAGTACTTC
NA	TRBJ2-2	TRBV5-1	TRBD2	CASSLLARGELFF	TGCGCCAGCAGCTTACTAGCGAGGGGGGAGCTGTTTTTT
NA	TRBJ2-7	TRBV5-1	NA	CASSLEGDNTYEQYF	TGCGCCAGCAGCTTGGAGGGAGATAACACCTACGAGCAGTACTTC
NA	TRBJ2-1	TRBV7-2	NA	CASSVGGISYNEQFF	TGTGCCAGCAGCGTCGGCGGGATCTCCTACAATGAGCAGTTCTTC
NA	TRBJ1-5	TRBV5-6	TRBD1	CASSWTGGADQPQHF	TGTGCCAGCAGCTGGACAGGGGGCGCCGATCAGCCCCAGCATTTT
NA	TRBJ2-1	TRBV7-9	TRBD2	CASSGLAGGSEQFF	TGTGCCAGCAGCGGACTAGCGGGAGGGAGTGAGCAGTTCTTC
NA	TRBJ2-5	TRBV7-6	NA	CASSSLGVGIGTQYF	TGTGCCAGCAGCTCCTTGGGGGTTGGGATTGGGACCCAGTACTTC
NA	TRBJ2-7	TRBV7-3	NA	CASSLRGAPSYEQYF	TGTGCCAGCAGCTTAAGGGGGGCCCCCTCCTACGAGCAGTACTTC
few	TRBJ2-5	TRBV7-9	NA	CASSLAGVETQYF	TGTGCCAGCAGCTTAGCAGGGGTAGAGACCCAGTACTTC
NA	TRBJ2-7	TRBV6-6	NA	CASSPPGDLYEQYF	TGTGCCAGCAGTCCCCCGGGGGACCTCTACGAGCAGTACTTC
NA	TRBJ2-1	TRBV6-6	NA	CASSYAEGVGQFF	TGTGCCAGCAGTTACGCCGAAGGGGTAGGGCAGTTCTTC